This entry lists 18 T cell receptor beta chains sequenced from one sample in a study of T-cell reconstitution after alpha-beta-depleted transplantation in children (TCRdb year 2016). The protocol used for the library was PCR. Instrument on record: Illumina HiSeq 2500. Molecular barcoding was employed in the preparation of TCR libraries, with unique molecular identifiers being used to normalize TCRbeta repertoire quantification. Through fastp at Q25 and MiXCR, TCRdb rebuilt clones from the public reads, retaining in-frame beta chains. Each entry is one CDR3 protein sequence, shown with its most common DNA and genes. Present in this sample are approximately 83,000 distinct CDR3 sequences, 12% of which were seen just once. 14% of the sample is in the top ten clones. The material was PBMCs from the stem cell graft donor, obtained from the stem cell graft. The receptors here all came from a human donor who donated a stem cell graft to a child with inherited bone marrow failure.

The chain couples TRBV11-2 to TRBJ1-1; D not certain. Germline CDR1 and CDR2: SGHAT and FQNNGV. Trimming shortened V by 0 bases and J by 1 base, and 15 bases separated the two germline ends. The CDR3 runs to 17 residues. The CDR3 protein is CASSLDLSASGNTEAFF. The CDR3 DNA reads TGTGCCAGCAGCTTAGATTTAAGCGCTTCGGGGAACACTGAAGCTTTCTTT.

About this clonotype: A read error may produce the germline difference seen at one junction end. CDR3 sequence (DNA): TGCAGCGTTGAAGGTCCCGGGACAGGCTATGGCTATACCTTC. It is translated as CSVEGPGTGYGYTF. The rearrangement joins TRBV29-1 to TRBJ1-2; 8 bases fit TRBD1. The CDR3 is 14 amino acids. The germline V gene has CDR1 SQVTM and CDR2 ANQGSEA.

This clonotype was counted at least ten times. V is TRBV2 and J is TRBJ2-7; D ambiguous. This CDR3 region has 11 residues. Per the germline V gene, CDR1 is SNHLY and CDR2 is FYNNEI. Trimming pared 6 bases from V and 3 bases from J, leaving 6 bases between. The CDR3 region is CASRESYEQYF. CDR3 in DNA: TGTGCCAGCAGAGAAAGCTACGAGCAGTACTTC. The full variable domain, with the rest looked up from reference TRBV2 and TRBJ2-7, is EPEVTQTPSHQVTQMGQEVILRCVPISNHLYFYWYRQILGQKVEFLVSFYNNEISEKSEIFDDQFSVERPDGSNFTLKIRSTKLEDSAMYFCASRESYEQYFGPGTRLTVT.

Ten or more counts support this clonotype. The V call is TRBV10-3, the J call TRBJ2-1; D not certain. Trimming took off 3 bases at V and 0 bases at J, with 6 bases between the two ends. The germline V gene has CDR1 ENHRY and CDR2 SYGVKD. CDR3 length: 14 amino acids. The DNA for the CDR3 is TGTGCCATCAGTGAACGGACCTCCTACAATGAGCAGTTCTTC. Its translation: CAISERTSYNEQFF.

The V and J genes are TRBV5-6 and TRBJ2-2; TRBD1 matches 7 bases. The length of the CDR3 is 16 residues. The trim removed 3 bases at V and 3 bases at J, leaving 8 bases unmatched. From germline, CDR1 is SGHDT and CDR2 YYEEEE. Here the CDR3 reads CASSYGLTGDTGELFF. CDR3 bases: TGTGCCAGCAGCTACGGCCTTACAGGGGACACCGGGGAGCTGTTTTTT.

This clonotype was seen ten or more times. The V call is TRBV20-1, the J call TRBJ1-4, with TRBD1 matching over 9 bases. This CDR3 comprises 14 residues. V lost 0 bases to trimming and J lost 8 bases; unmatched junction nucleotides: 4. Germline values: CDR1 DFQATT, CDR2 SNEGSKA (reference sequence). For the CDR3, the DNA is TGCAGTGCTAGAGATCGGACAGGGGACGAAAAACTGTTTTTT. Translating it yields CSARDRTGDEKLFF.

This clonotype came up a few times. The rearrangement links TRBV10-3 to TRBJ1-1, with D uncertain. Germline V gene sequence: CDR1 ENHRY, CDR2 SYGVKD. Trimming removed 6 bases from V and 9 bases from J, with 11 bases in between. This CDR3 has 11 residues. The CDR3 sequence: CAISNNYQAFF. Here the CDR3 DNA reads TGTGCCATCAGCAACAATTACCAAGCTTTCTTT.

This clonotype was detected ten times or more. This chain uses TRBV5-1 with TRBJ1-1; the D is unclear. This CDR3 is 13 amino acids long. V was clipped by 4 bases and J by 1 base, with 8 bases between them. From germline, CDR1 is SGHRS and CDR2 YFSETQ. CDR3: CASSPAGNTEAFF. The CDR3 nucleotides are TGCGCCAGCAGCCCCGCAGGGAACACTGAAGCTTTCTTT.

This clonotype was counted many times. The chain combines TRBV29-1 with TRBJ1-1; TRBD1 might be the D (5 bases). This CDR3 has 14 amino acids. Trimming pared 2 bases from V and 1 base from J, leaving 11 bases between. Germline lookup yields CDR1 SQVTM and CDR2 ANQGSEA. The CDR3 region has the DNA TGCAGCGTTGAACGGGGGGGGTCGAACACTGAAGCTTTCTTT. Encoded protein: CSVERGGSNTEAFF.

In DNA form, the CDR3 reads TGTGCCAGCTCACCAACGAGCCTAGCGCTTAACACCGGGGAGCTGTTTTTT. This encodes CASSPTSLALNTGELFF. The chain links TRBV18 to TRBJ2-2; the D gene is possibly TRBD2 (6 bases). CDR3 length equals 17 residues. Germline CDR1 and CDR2: KGHSH and LQKENI. V was shortened by 2 bases and J by 2 bases, with 15 bases between the two germline ends.

This clonotype showed up many times. The chain uses TRBV5-1 and TRBJ2-1; 7 nucleotides line up with TRBD2. The junction had 16 bases not matched to a gene; V was cut back by 2 bases and J by 8 bases. Germline V gene sequence: CDR1 SGHRS, CDR2 YFSETQ. The CDR3 contains 17 residues. This chain's CDR3 is CASSLAAGHPGGDEQFF. DNA of the CDR3: TGCGCCAGCAGCTTAGCCGCTGGACACCCGGGGGGTGATGAGCAGTTCTTC.

Ten or more counts support this clonotype. The V gene is TRBV12-3 or TRBV12-4, the J gene TRBJ1-5; D is ambiguous. CDR3 length: 12 residues. V was clipped by 7 bases and J by 3 bases, with 7 bases between them. The CDR3 DNA reads TGTGCCAGCACCGACTACAATCAGCCCCAGCATTTT. It yields the protein CASTDYNQPQHF.

A few counts support this clonotype. The chain couples TRBV30 to TRBJ2-5; D could derive from TRBD1 or TRBD2 (6 bases each). This CDR3 is 15 amino acids long. CDR1 is GTSNPN and CDR2 is SVGIG in the germline V gene (reference sequence). V was pared by 6 bases and J by 4 bases, with 21 bases between. CDR3 amino acids: CACTRGLSFIETQYF. The CDR3 nucleotides are TGTGCCTGTACCAGGGGACTTTCCTTTATAGAGACCCAGTACTTC.

This clonotype was seen many times. The chain joins TRBV12-3 or TRBV12-4 to TRBJ1-6, with D maybe TRBD1 (6 bases). The V end was cut by 2 bases, the J end by 7 bases, with 12 bases between. The CDR3 extends over 15 amino acids. The CDR3 DNA is TGTGCCAGCAGTTTATTGGGGGGCCGAAATTCACCCCTCCACTTT. It yields the protein CASSLLGGRNSPLHF.

The sample holds many counts of this clonotype. This chain uses TRBV11-2 with TRBJ2-1; maybe TRBD2 (6 bases). CDR1 is SGHAT, CDR2 FQNNGV, per germline. Trimming shortened V by 6 bases and J by 7 bases, and 10 bases separated the two germline ends. This CDR3 is 12 amino acids long. CDR3: CASSGGVNEQFF. CDR3 DNA: TGTGCCAGCAGTGGAGGGGTTAATGAGCAGTTCTTC.

The table lists this clonotype with many counts. The chain carries TRBV6-2 or TRBV6-3 and TRBJ2-5; 10 bases line up with TRBD1. Germline assignment: CDR1 MNHEY and CDR2 SVGEGT. Germline trimming cut 0 bases from V and 0 bases from J; bases unmatched to any gene: 10. This CDR3 has 19 amino acids. The chain's CDR3 is CASSYSPTGQGGYQETQYF. The DNA for the CDR3 is TGTGCCAGCAGTTACTCACCCACAGGACAGGGGGGCTACCAAGAGACCCAGTACTTC.

This clonotype was picked up many times. The V call is TRBV29-1, the J call TRBJ2-1; tentative D call: TRBD1 (6 bases). Trimming took off 8 bases at V and 7 bases at J, with 18 bases between the two ends. CDR1 is SQVTM and CDR2 is ANQGSEA in the germline V gene. CDR3 size: 13 residues. CDR3 protein: CSSGDNPGNEQFF. In nucleotides, the CDR3 is TGCAGCAGTGGGGACAACCCGGGGAATGAGCAGTTCTTC.

This chain uses TRBV29-1 with TRBJ2-5; no firm D call. V shed 4 bases and J shed 1 base, with 7 bases lying between them. Looked up from germline, CDR1 is SQVTM and CDR2 is ANQGSEA. The CDR3 is made up of 12 amino acids. The CDR3 region is CSVGWGQETQYF. CDR3 nucleotides: TGCAGCGTTGGGTGGGGCCAAGAGACCCAGTACTTC. The variable domain in full, completed from reference TRBV29-1 and TRBJ2-5, reads SAVISQKPSRDICQRGTSLTIQCQVDSQVTMMFWYRQQPGQSLTLIATANQGSEATYESGFVIDKFPISRPNLTFSTLTVSNMSPEDSSIYLCSVGWGQETQYFGPGTRLLVL.